The sequence of this TCR beta chain was determined in a study of T cell changes during pregnancy in multiple sclerosis. The V and J ends lost 2 bases and 5 bases, in that order; junction bases with no gene match: 4. The germline V gene has CDR1 SGHTA and CDR2 FQGNSA. CDR3 size: 15 residues. Libraries were prepared by immunoSEQ multiplex PCR; TCRdb keeps only in-frame clonotypes and omits some of them. The sample yields 35,000 to 45,000 clones, around nine tenths seen once. Sequencing used CD4+ T cells from peripheral blood mononuclear cells, obtained after pregnancy. The V and J genes are TRBV7-2 and TRBJ2-1; 9 bases align to TRBD1. This sequence originates from a female donor with multiple sclerosis, enrolled in a pregnancy study. The CDR3 region has the DNA TGTGCCAGCAGCTTAATCGGGACAGGGAACAATGAGCAGTTCTTC. This sequence encodes CASSLIGTGNNEQFF.